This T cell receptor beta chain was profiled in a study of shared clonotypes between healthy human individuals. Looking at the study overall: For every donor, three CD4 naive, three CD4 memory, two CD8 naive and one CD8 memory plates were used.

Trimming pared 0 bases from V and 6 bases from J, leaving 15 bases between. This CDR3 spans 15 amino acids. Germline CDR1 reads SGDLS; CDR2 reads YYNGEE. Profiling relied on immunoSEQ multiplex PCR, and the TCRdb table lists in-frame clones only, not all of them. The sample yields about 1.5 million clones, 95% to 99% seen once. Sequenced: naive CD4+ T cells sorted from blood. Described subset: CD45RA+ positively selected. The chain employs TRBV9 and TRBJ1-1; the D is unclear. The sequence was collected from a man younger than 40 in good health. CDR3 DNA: TGTGCCAGCAGCGTAGCGGCTCAATCGTACTCTGAAGCTTTCTTT. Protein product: CASSVAAQSYSEAFF.